This T cell receptor (beta chain) comes out of a study of Graves' ophthalmopathy and Graves' hyperthyroidism. Whole-study findings and limits: Stable hyperthyroidism and ophthalmopathy were told apart by a 13-signature model, which achieved around 90% sensitivity and more than 75% specificity. Appearing in blood as well were most expanded thyroid clonotypes above 0.001 frequency.

From fresh peripheral blood, about 10 ml in volume, the PBMCs were obtained. There are 14 residues in the CDR3. The germline V gene encodes CDR1 SGHTA and CDR2 FQGNSA. The trim removed 6 bases at V and 7 bases at J, leaving 9 bases unmatched. The TCR beta CDR3 regions underwent amplification from RNA transcripts. Scientists carried out first-round RT-PCR using HTBI primers and then a second-round multiplex PCR. MiXCR, applied by TCRdb to the multiplex PCR reads, yields one record per CDR3 protein. The sample has about 620,000 distinct CDR3 sequences, around a fifth seen once; the top ten hold around 7%. This clonotype was detected ten times or more. The target antigen is unknown.

This receptor was taken from a woman aged 18-29 years with stable Graves' hyperthyroidism. Some clones in this sample may be carry-over from other donors' samples. Material for sequencing was peripheral blood. The V gene is TRBV7-2, the J gene TRBJ1-5, with 7 bases fitting TRBD1. CDR3: CASSSTGAKQPQHF. CDR3 coding DNA: TGTGCCAGCAGTTCCACAGGGGCCAAACAGCCCCAGCATTTT.